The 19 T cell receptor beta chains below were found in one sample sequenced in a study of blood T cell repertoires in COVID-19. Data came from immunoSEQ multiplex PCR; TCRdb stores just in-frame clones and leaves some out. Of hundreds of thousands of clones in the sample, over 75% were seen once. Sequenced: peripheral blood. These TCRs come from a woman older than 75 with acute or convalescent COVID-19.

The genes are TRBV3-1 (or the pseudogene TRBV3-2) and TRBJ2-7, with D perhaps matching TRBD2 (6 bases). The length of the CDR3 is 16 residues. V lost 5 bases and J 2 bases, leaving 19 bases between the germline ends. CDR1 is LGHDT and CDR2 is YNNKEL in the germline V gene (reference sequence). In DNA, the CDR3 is TGTGCCAGCAGCGCCTTCCCGACTAGGACTCCCTACGAGCAGTACTTC. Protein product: CASSAFPTRTPYEQYF.

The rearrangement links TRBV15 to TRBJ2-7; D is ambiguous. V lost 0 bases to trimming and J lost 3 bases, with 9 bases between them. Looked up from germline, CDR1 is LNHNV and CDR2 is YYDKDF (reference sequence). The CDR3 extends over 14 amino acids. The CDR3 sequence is CATSRDGQHYEQYF. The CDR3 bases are TGTGCCACCAGCAGAGATGGGCAGCACTACGAGCAGTACTTC.

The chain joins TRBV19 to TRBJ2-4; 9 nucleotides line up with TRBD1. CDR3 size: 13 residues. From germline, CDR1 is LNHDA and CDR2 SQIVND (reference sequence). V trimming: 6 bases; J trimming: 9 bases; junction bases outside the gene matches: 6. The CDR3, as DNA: TGTGCCAGTAGCGCCGGGACAGGGTTCATTCAGTACTTC. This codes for CASSAGTGFIQYF.

CDR3 in amino acids: CASSRGFGYGYTF. As DNA, the CDR3 is TGCGCCAGCAGCCGGGGGTTTGGCTATGGCTACACCTTC. V and J are TRBV5-1 and TRBJ1-2; D might be TRBD1 (5 bases). The length of the CDR3 is 13 residues. Trimming left V 4 bases short and J 4 bases short, with 11 bases between. From germline, CDR1 is SGHRS and CDR2 YFSETQ.

The CDR3 sequence is CASSSTRGETQYF. The CDR3 coding sequence is TGTGCCAGCTCATCGACTAGGGGAGAGACCCAGTACTTC. The rearrangement uses TRBV18 and TRBJ2-5; a possible D gene is TRBD2 (6 bases). The CDR3 consists of 13 residues. CDR1 KGHSH and CDR2 LQKENI come from the germline V gene. Trimming took off 5 bases at V and 4 bases at J, with 11 bases between the two ends.

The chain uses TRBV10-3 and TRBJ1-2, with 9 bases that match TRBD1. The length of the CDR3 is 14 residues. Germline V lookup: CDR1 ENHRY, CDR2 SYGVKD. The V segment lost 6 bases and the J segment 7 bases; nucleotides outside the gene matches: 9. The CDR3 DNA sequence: TGTGCCATCAGCTCGGACAGGGGAGGCAGTGGCTACACCTTC. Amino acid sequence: CAISSDRGGSGYTF.

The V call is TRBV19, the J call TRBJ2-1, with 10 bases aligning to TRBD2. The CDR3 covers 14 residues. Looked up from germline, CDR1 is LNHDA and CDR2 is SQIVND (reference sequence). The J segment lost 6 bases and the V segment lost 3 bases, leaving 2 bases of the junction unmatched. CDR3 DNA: TGTGCCAGTAGTATCCGGACTAGCGGCAATGAGCAGTTCTTC. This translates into CASSIRTSGNEQFF. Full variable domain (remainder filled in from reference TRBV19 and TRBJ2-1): DGGITQSPKYLFRKEGQNVTLSCEQNLNHDAMYWYRQDPGQGLRLIYYSQIVNDFQKGDIAEGYSVSREKKESFPLTVTSAQKNPTAFYLCASSIRTSGNEQFFGPGTRLTVL.

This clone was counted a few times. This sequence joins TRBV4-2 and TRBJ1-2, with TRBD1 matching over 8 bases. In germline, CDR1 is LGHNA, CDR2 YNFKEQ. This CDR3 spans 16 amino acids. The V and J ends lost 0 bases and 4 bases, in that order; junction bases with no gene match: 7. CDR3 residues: CASSQDITGQAYGYTF. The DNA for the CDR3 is TGTGCCAGCAGCCAAGATATTACGGGACAGGCCTATGGCTACACCTTC.

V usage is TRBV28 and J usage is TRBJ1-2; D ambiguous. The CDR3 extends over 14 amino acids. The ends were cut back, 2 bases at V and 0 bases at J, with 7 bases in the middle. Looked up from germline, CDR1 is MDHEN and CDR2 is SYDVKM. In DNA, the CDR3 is TGTGCCAGCAGTTTAACTAACTCTAACTATGGCTACACCTTC. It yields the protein CASSLTNSNYGYTF.

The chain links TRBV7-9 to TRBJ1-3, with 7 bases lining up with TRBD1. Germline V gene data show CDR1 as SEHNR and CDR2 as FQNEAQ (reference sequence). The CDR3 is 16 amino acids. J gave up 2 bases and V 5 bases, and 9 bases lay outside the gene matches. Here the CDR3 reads CASSLGTAHAGNTIYF. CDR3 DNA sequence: TGTGCCAGCAGCCTCGGGACAGCGCACGCTGGAAACACCATATATTTT.

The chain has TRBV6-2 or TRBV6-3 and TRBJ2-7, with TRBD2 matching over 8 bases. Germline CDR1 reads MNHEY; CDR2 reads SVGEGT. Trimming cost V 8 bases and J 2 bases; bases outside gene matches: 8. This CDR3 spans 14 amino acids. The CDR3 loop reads CASGPGGGTYEQYF. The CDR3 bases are TGTGCCAGCGGCCCGGGCGGGGGGACCTACGAGCAGTACTTC.

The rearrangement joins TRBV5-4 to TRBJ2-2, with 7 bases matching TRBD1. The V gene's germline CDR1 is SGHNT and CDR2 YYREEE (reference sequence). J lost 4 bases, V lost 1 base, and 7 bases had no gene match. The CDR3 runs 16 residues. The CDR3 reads CASSLLGQFGTGELFF. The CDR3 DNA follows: TGTGCCAGCAGCTTGCTGGGACAGTTTGGCACCGGGGAGCTGTTTTTT.

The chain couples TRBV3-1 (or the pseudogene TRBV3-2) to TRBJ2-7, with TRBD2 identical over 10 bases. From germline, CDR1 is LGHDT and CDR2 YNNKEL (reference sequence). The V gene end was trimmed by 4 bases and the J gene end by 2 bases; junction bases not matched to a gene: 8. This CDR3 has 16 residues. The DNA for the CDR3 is TGTGCCAGCAGCCGATCGATAGCGGGAGGAACCTACGAGCAGTACTTC. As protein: CASSRSIAGGTYEQYF.

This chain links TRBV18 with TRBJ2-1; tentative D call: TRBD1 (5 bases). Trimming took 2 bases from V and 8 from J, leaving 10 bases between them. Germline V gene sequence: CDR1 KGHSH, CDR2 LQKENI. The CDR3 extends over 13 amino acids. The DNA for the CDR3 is TGTGCCAGCTCACCAAACGGACATGATGAGCAGTTCTTC. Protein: CASSPNGHDEQFF. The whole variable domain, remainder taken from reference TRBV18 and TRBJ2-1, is NAGVMQNPRHLVRRRGQEARLRCSPMKGHSHVYWYRQLPEEGLKFMVYLQKENIIDESGMPKERFSAEFPKEGPSILRIQQVVRGDSAAYFCASSPNGHDEQFFGPGTRLTVL.

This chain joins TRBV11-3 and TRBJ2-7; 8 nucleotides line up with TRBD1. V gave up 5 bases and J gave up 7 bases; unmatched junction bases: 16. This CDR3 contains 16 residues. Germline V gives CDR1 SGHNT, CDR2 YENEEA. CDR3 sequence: CASSPDRGSTLGEQYF. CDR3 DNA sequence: TGTGCCAGCAGCCCTGACAGGGGATCTACCTTGGGGGAGCAGTACTTC.

The CDR3 DNA is TGTGCCAGCAGTCGACTAGCGGGGGGGCTCTTACCCTCCTACAATGAGCAGTTCTTC. Amino acid sequence: CASSRLAGGLLPSYNEQFF. The chain combines TRBV2 with TRBJ2-1; 14 bases match TRBD2. J was trimmed by 0 bases and V by 5 bases; bases with no gene match: 9. The CDR3 contains 19 residues. In germline, CDR1 is SNHLY, CDR2 FYNNEI.

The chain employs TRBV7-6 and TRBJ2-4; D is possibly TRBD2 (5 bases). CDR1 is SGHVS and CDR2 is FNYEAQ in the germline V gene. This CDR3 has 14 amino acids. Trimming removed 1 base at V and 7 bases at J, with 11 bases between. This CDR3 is CASSLDTGNNIQYF. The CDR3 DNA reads TGTGCCAGCAGCTTAGATACGGGGAATAACATTCAGTACTTC.

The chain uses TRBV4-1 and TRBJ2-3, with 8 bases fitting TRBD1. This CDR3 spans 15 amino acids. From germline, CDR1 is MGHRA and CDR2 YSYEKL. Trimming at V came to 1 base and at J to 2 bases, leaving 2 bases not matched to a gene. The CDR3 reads CASSQGQGLTDTQYF. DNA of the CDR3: TGCGCCAGCAGCCAAGGACAGGGGCTCACAGATACGCAGTATTTT.

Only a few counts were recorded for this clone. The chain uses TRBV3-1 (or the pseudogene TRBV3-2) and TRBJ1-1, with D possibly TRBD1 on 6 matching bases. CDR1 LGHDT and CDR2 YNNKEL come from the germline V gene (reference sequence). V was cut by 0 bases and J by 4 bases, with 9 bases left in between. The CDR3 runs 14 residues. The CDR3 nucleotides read TGTGCCAGCAGCCAAGATCGGACAGCCACTGAAGCTTTCTTT. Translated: CASSQDRTATEAFF.